This T cell receptor (beta chain) comes out of a study of identifying expanded T cells in peripheral blood. Points from the study as a whole: Variance in clone template counts between approximately 2-week samples significantly increased with total template count across all healthy donors. Differentially abundant clones: roughly 1.2 between replicates, 16.4 at 2 to 3 weeks, roughly 18 at four.

During the collection period, no donor immune events like infections were recorded. This clone has only a few counts. Its specificity is unknown. CDR1 is LNHDA, CDR2 SQIVND, per germline (reference sequence). This CDR3 spans 15 amino acids. Germline trimming cut 6 bases from V and 5 bases from J; bases unmatched to any gene: 7. Using immunoSEQ multiplex PCR, the repertoire was profiled, and TCRdb retains in-frame clones only, with some absent. The sample includes roughly 100,000 clones, roughly 85% of them seen just once. The sequencing input was blood. V is TRBV19 and J is TRBJ1-6; 7 bases are shared with TRBD1. This TCR came from a person aged 18 to 69 in good health. The CDR3: CASRPRDRHNSPLHF. CDR3 bases: TGTGCCAGTAGGCCCCGGGACAGACATAATTCACCCCTCCACTTT.